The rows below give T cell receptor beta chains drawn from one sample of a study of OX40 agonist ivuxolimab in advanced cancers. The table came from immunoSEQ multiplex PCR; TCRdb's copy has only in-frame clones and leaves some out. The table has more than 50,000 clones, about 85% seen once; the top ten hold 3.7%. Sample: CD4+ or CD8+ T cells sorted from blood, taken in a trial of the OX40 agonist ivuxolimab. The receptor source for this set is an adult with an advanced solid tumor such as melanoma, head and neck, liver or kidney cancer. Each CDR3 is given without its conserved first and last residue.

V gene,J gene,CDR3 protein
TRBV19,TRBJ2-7,ASSQSSGFYEQY
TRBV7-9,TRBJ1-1,ASSLGRAEAF
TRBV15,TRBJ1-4,ATSRDLEQGDF
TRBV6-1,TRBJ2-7,ASRLVGGQY
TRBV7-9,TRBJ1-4,ASSSGRQGTNEKLF
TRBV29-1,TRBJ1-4,SVAESGITNEKLF
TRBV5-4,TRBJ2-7,ASSLDPSGRAGEQY
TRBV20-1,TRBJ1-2,SVWTAYGYT
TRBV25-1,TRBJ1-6,ASRPTGSGTGGSPLH
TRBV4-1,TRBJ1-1,ASSQEQGAREAF
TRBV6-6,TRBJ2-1,ASSQTLSYNEQF
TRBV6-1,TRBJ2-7,ASSDTGGGSYEQY
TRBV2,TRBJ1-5,ATRETDNSNQPQH
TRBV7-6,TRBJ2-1,ASSLDTGIGASSYNEQF
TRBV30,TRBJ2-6,AWINPEAGANVLT
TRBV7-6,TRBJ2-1,ASSLSGRYNEQF
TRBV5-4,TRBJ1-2,ASSFYDGNYGYT
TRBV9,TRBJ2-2,ASSENLRQAGTGELF
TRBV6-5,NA,ASKKVQGRYEQY
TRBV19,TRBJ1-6,ASNRDGHNSPLH
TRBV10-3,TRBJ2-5,AISESPGFVMETQY
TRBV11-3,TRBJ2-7,ASSWGRSYEQY
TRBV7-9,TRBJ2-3,ASSLVGDTQY
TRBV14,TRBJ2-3,ASSERSRRDTQY
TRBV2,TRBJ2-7,ASTRDNEQY
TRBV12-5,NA,ASGRGTSIYEQY
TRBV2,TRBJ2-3,ASSEFVARGQY
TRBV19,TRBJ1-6,ASSPTGDSPLH
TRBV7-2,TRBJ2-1,ASNKQSSYNEQF
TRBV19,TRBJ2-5,ASRQSTASEDQY
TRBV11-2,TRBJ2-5,ASSQRGVETQY
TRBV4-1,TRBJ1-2,ASSHEGGDRANYGYT
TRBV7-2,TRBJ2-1,ASSPTSGSLMNEQF
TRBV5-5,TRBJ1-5,ASSSSAANNQPQH
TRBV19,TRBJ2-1,ASSIDQGSYNEQF
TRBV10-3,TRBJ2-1,AISESRDNEQF
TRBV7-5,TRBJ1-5,ARSFYQDPHQPQH
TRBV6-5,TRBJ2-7,ASSPEGEGAYEQY
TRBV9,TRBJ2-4,ASSPNPDSSIQY
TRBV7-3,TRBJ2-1,ASSLTGSSYNEQF
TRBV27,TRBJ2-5,ASSFSFGRYIETQY
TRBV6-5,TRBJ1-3,ASSYSRGSGNTIY
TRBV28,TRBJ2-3,ASSSRGAVGATTDTQY
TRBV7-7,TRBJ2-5,ASSSTGGETQY
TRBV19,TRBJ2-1,ASTVVYALFDEQF
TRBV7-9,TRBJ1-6,ASSLDLPKKNSPLH
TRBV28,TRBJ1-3,ASSTREIESSGNTIY
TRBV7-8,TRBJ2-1,ASSSYSGLIYNEQF
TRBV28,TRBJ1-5,ASLTGDQPQH
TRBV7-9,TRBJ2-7,ASSPGQHPYEQY
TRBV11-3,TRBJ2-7,ASSSPVGERGTYEQY
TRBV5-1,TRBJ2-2,ASSLRGPNTGELF